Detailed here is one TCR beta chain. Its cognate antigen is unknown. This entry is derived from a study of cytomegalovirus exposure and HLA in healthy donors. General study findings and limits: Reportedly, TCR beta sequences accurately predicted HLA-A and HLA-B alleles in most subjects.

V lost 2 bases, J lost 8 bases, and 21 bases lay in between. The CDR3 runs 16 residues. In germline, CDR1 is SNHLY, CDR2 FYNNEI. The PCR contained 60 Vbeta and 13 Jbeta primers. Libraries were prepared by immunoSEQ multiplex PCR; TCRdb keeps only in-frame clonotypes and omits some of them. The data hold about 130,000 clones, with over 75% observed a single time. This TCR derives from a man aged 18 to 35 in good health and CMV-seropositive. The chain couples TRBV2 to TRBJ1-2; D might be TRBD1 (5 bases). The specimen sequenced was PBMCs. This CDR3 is CASSEPLAGYISGYTF. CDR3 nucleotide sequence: TGTGCCAGCAGTGAACCGCTGGCAGGGTATATCTCCGGCTACACCTTC.